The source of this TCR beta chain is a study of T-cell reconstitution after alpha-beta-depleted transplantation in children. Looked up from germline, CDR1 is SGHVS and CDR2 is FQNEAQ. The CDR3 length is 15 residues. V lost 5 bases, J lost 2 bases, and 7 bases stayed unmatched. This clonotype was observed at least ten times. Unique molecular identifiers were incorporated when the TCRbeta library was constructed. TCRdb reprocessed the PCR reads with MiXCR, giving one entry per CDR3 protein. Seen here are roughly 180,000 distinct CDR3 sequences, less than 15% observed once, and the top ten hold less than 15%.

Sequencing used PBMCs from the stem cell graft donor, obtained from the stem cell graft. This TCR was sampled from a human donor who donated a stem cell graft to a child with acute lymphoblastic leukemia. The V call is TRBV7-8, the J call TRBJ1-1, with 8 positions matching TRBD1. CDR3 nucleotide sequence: TGTGCCAGCAGCCTCCCGGGACAGGAAAACACTGAAGCTTTCTTT. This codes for CASSLPGQENTEAFF.